The next 8 T cell receptor beta chains were all read from a single sample in a study of read filtering for tumor transcriptome and immune sequencing. The library was built from roughly 400 ng RNA with molecular barcoded adaptors for alpha/delta and beta/gamma chains. TCRdb re-derived calls from the reads in MiXCR, one entry per CDR3 protein. The sample yields about 130,000 distinct CDR3 sequences, approximately 13% seen once. The sample consisted of a population of CD138-negative cells sorted from bone marrow. The receptors were sampled from a donor at least 40 years old with multiple myeloma.

This clonotype was detected ten times or more. The chain is built from TRBV19 and TRBJ2-1; 7 nucleotides match TRBD2. The trim removed 3 bases at V and 8 bases at J, leaving 4 bases unmatched. The CDR3 consists of 13 residues. Germline V gene lookup returns CDR1 LNHDA and CDR2 SQIVND (reference sequence). CDR3 sequence reads: CASSISSGHEQFF. CDR3 DNA: TGTGCCAGTAGTATCTCTAGCGGACATGAGCAGTTCTTC.

The chain joins TRBV24-1 to TRBJ2-1; 9 positions agree with TRBD2. Germline V gene lookup returns CDR1 KGHDR and CDR2 SFDVKD. With 0 bases clipped from V and 7 bases from J, the junction kept 9 bases outside the gene matches. The CDR3 runs to 17 residues. For the CDR3, the DNA is TGTGCCACCAGTGATTTGCAGGCGGCTAGCGGGACGAATGAGCAGTTCTTC. Translating it yields CATSDLQAASGTNEQFF.

On this clonotype itself: It may be a read error: a sequence one base away is much more abundant. The gene calls are TRBV4-3 and TRBJ1-2, with D hard to call. V lost 2 bases and J 9 bases, leaving 19 bases between the germline ends. Germline V CDR1 and CDR2: LGHNA, YSLEER. The CDR3 totals 15 residues. CDR3 DNA: TGCGCCAGCAGCCAAAATCAAGGAGAATGGAACAGCTACACCTTC. Translating it yields CASSQNQGEWNSYTF.

This clonotype has ten or more counts. V gene TRBV19 combines with J gene TRBJ2-1; 7 nucleotides line up with TRBD2. The trim removed 7 bases at V and 3 bases at J, leaving 6 bases unmatched. This CDR3 is 14 amino acids long. Looked up from germline, CDR1 is LNHDA and CDR2 is SQIVND (reference sequence). The CDR3 protein is CASKREGLYNEQFF. The CDR3 region has the DNA TGTGCCAGTAAGAGGGAGGGCCTCTACAATGAGCAGTTCTTC.

This clonotype was recorded many times. J is TRBJ2-7 and V is TRBV6-6, with 8 bases identical to TRBD1. Trimming at V came to 2 bases and at J to 6 bases, leaving 6 bases not matched to a gene. There are 14 residues in the CDR3. Germline V gives CDR1 MNHNY, CDR2 SVGAGI (reference sequence). CDR3 region: CASSYRGQGSEQYF. Here the CDR3 DNA reads TGTGCCAGCAGTTACAGAGGACAGGGTTCCGAGCAGTACTTC.

This clonotype showed up many times. The chain is built from TRBV30 and TRBJ2-1; no firm D call. CDR3 length equals 11 residues. V gave up 0 bases and J gave up 15 bases, with 12 bases separating them. The germline V gene encodes CDR1 GTSNPN and CDR2 SVGIG (reference sequence). The chain's CDR3 is CAWSVSEVGFF. The CDR3 DNA reads as TGTGCCTGGAGTGTAAGTGAGGTGGGGTTCTTC.

This clonotype was seen ten or more times. The chain has TRBV7-2 and TRBJ2-5, with 11 bases aligning to TRBD2. Looked up from germline, CDR1 is SGHTA and CDR2 is FQGNSA. The J segment lost 3 bases and the V segment lost 3 bases, leaving 3 bases of the junction unmatched. CDR3 length: 15 residues. The CDR3 is CASSFGGLAEETQYF. CDR3 sequence (DNA): TGTGCCAGCAGCTTCGGGGGACTAGCGGAAGAGACCCAGTACTTC. Together with reference TRBV7-2 and TRBJ2-5, the CDR3 gives the full variable domain: GAGVSQSPSNKVTEKGKDVELRCDPISGHTALYWYRQSLGQGLEFLIYFQGNSAPDKSGLPSDRFSAERTGGSVSTLTIQRTQQEDSAVYLCASSFGGLAEETQYFGPGTRLLVL.

This clonotype was observed many times. The chain combines TRBV7-2 with TRBJ2-7, with a weak D call TRBD1 (6 bases). This CDR3 contains 15 residues. CDR1 and CDR2 from the germline V gene are SGHTA and FQGNSA. The V gene lost 2 bases and the J gene lost 2 bases, with 13 bases spanning the gap. CDR3 loop: CASSLRGSKPYEQYF. The CDR3 DNA sequence: TGTGCCAGCAGCTTAAGGGGGTCCAAACCCTACGAGCAGTACTTC.